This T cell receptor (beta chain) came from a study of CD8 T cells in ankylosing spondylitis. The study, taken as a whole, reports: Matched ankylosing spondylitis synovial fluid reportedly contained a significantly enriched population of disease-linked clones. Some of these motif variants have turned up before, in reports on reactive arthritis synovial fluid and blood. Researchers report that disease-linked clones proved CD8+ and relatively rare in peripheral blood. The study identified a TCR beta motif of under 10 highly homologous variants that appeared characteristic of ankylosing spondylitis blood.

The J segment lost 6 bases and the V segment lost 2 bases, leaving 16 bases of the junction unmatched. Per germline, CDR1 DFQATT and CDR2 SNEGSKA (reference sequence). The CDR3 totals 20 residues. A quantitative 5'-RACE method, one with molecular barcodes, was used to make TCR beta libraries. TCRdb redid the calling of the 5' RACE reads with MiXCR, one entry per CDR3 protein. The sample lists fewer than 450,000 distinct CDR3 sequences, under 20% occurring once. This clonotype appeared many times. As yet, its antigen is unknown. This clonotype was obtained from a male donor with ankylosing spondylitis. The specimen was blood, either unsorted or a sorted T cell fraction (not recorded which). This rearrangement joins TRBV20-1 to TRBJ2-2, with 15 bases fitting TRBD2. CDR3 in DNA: TGCAGTGCTAGACCCTCCCTAGGACTAGCGGGGGGGCGGTCGTCCGGGGAGCTGTTTTTT. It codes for CSARPSLGLAGGRSSGELFF.